The 17 T cell receptor beta chains given below trace back to one sample, sequenced in a study of T cell changes during pregnancy in multiple sclerosis. TCRdb's copy holds only in-frame clones and misses some; the assay was immunoSEQ multiplex PCR. The sample has around 100,000 clones; 92% are singletons. The material sequenced was peripheral blood, taken after pregnancy. The receptors originated from a female donor with multiple sclerosis, enrolled in a pregnancy study.

The chain uses TRBV13 and TRBJ1-1, with TRBD1 matching 7 bases. Germline V lookup: CDR1 PRHDT, CDR2 FYEKMQ (reference sequence). The CDR3 has 15 residues. J was trimmed by 1 base and V by 1 base; bases with no gene match: 3. CDR3 bases: TGTGCCAGCAGCTTAGAGGACAGGAGGAACACTGAAGCTTTCTTT. Translation: CASSLEDRRNTEAFF.

The CDR3 region is CASSQVRGPIQPQHF. The DNA for the CDR3 is TGCGCCAGCAGCCAAGTAAGAGGGCCAATTCAGCCCCAGCATTTT. The chain uses TRBV4-1 and TRBJ1-5; D is unresolved. The V gene lost 1 base and the J gene lost 6 bases, with 13 bases spanning the gap. The germline gives CDR1 MGHRA, CDR2 YSYEKL. The CDR3 covers 15 residues.

The genes are TRBV21-1 and TRBJ1-2; the D call TRBD1 from the table was never checked on the DNA. TRBV21-1 is classified as a pseudogene. This CDR3 is built from 16 residues. DNA for the CDR3: TGTGCCAGCAGCAAAGTATGGGTGTGTGACAGGGGGCGTTTCACCTTC. This gives the protein CASSKVWVCDRGRFTF.

The chain joins TRBV6-1 to TRBJ2-7, with 8 bases identical to TRBD2. The germline V gene has CDR1 MNHNS and CDR2 SASEGT. The CDR3 length is 14 residues. Germline trimming cut 4 bases from V and 0 bases from J; bases unmatched to any gene: 2. CDR3 in amino acids: CASSVREGSYEQYF. The CDR3 DNA reads as TGTGCCAGCAGTGTCCGGGAGGGCTCCTACGAGCAGTACTTC.

The chain links TRBV7-2 to TRBJ1-2; no definite D call. Trimming took off 0 bases at V and 6 bases at J, with 11 bases between the two ends. Germline V lookup: CDR1 SGHTA, CDR2 FQGNSA. This CDR3 contains 14 residues. CDR3: CASSLAGIADGYTF. The CDR3 DNA sequence: TGTGCCAGCAGCTTAGCAGGGATAGCGGATGGCTACACCTTC. Combining the CDR3 with reference TRBV7-2 and TRBJ1-2 gives the whole variable domain GAGVSQSPSNKVTEKGKDVELRCDPISGHTALYWYRQSLGQGLEFLIYFQGNSAPDKSGLPSDRFSAERTGGSVSTLTIQRTQQEDSAVYLCASSLAGIADGYTFGSGTRLTVV.

The chain recombines TRBV13 with TRBJ2-7; TRBD1 might be the D (6 bases). V lost 4 bases, J lost 0 bases, and 13 bases lay in between. Germline CDR1 reads PRHDT; CDR2 reads FYEKMQ (reference sequence). The CDR3 runs to 15 residues. The CDR3, as DNA: TGTGCCAGCAGCTCCGGCCGGGACACCTCCTACGAGCAGTACTTC. Translation: CASSSGRDTSYEQYF.

The rearrangement links TRBV9 to TRBJ2-7; 12 nucleotides line up with TRBD2. V was pared by 4 bases and J by 3 bases, with 5 bases of the junction left unmatched. CDR1 is SGDLS, CDR2 YYNGEE, per germline. The CDR3 extends over 15 amino acids. The CDR3 loop reads CASSRGLAGLYEQYF. The CDR3 DNA reads TGTGCCAGCAGCAGAGGACTAGCGGGACTCTACGAGCAGTACTTC. Full variable domain (rest looked up from reference TRBV9 and TRBJ2-7): DSGVTQTPKHLITATGQRVTLRCSPRSGDLSVYWYQQSLDQGLQFLIQYYNGEERAKGNILERFSAQQFPDLHSELNLSSLELGDSALYFCASSRGLAGLYEQYFGPGTRLTVT.

This chain joins TRBV5-1 and TRBJ2-3, with TRBD2 matching 10 bases. CDR3 length: 16 residues. Germline CDR1 reads SGHRS; CDR2 reads YFSETQ. With V trimmed by 5 bases and J by 4 bases, 10 bases remained unmatched. The CDR3 sequence is CASRLSLAGVADTQYF. The CDR3, as DNA: TGCGCCAGCAGACTGTCTCTAGCGGGAGTAGCAGATACGCAGTATTTT.

The genes are TRBV27 and TRBJ1-2; 7 bases match TRBD1. J lost 6 bases, V lost 0 bases, and 1 base had no gene match. The length of the CDR3 is 13 residues. Germline CDR1 and CDR2: MNHEY and SMNVEV (reference sequence). The CDR3 here is CASSLSTGHGYTF. In nucleotides, the CDR3 is TGTGCCAGCAGTTTATCGACAGGGCATGGCTACACCTTC.

J is TRBJ2-7 and V is TRBV5-4, with 8 nucleotides matching TRBD2. This CDR3 comprises 15 residues. The V and J ends lost 0 bases and 3 bases, in that order; junction bases with no gene match: 5. Germline CDR1 SGHNT, CDR2 YYREEE (reference sequence). As DNA, the CDR3 is TGTGCCAGCAGCTTGGCCCGGCGGGGGGACTACGAGCAGTACTTC. Protein product: CASSLARRGDYEQYF.

The chain uses TRBV2 and TRBJ2-7; possible D gene TRBD2, 5 bases. Germline-derived CDR1 and CDR2 are SNHLY and FYNNEI. Trimming removed 4 bases from V and 4 bases from J, with 11 bases in between. This CDR3 comprises 13 residues. The CDR3 nucleotides read TGTGCCAGCAGTGTGAGCGGTAGTTACGAGCAGTACTTC. This sequence encodes CASSVSGSYEQYF.

The chain employs TRBV28 and TRBJ2-7; D is possibly TRBD1 (6 bases). This CDR3 contains 12 residues. Between the trimmed V and J ends, which lost 8 bases and 1 base, there was a span of 9 bases. Germline V gene data show CDR1 as MDHEN and CDR2 as SYDVKM. CDR3 sequence: CASQTGSYEQYF. For the CDR3, the DNA is TGTGCCAGCCAGACAGGTTCCTACGAGCAGTACTTC.

The chain combines TRBV19 with TRBJ2-4; TRBD2 might be the D (7 bases). The ends were cut back, 3 bases at V and 1 base at J, with 16 bases in the middle. This CDR3 comprises 17 residues. The germline V gene encodes CDR1 LNHDA and CDR2 SQIVND (reference sequence). CDR3 bases: TGTGCCAGTAGTATTGGGGGGGCGGGTTCGGCCAAAAACATTCAGTACTTC. Translation: CASSIGGAGSAKNIQYF.

In this sample, this clone turned up once. The rearrangement links TRBV7-9 to TRBJ1-1, with 8 bases fitting TRBD1. CDR1 and CDR2 (germline): SEHNR, FQNEAQ (reference sequence). This CDR3 has 15 residues. With 5 bases clipped from V and 3 bases from J, the junction kept 8 bases outside the gene matches. The CDR3 sequence is CASSTPQGAYTEAFF. The CDR3 bases are TGTGCCAGCAGCACACCTCAGGGGGCGTACACTGAAGCTTTCTTT. Full variable domain (rest looked up from reference TRBV7-9 and TRBJ1-1): DTGVSQNPRHKITKRGQNVTFRCDPISEHNRLYWYRQTLGQGPEFLTYFQNEAQLEKSRLLSDRFSAERPKGSFSTLEIQRTEQGDSAMYLCASSTPQGAYTEAFFGQGTRLTVV.

The V gene is TRBV7-9, the J gene TRBJ2-7; 10 bases are a match to TRBD1. The CDR3 consists of 14 residues. V gave up 5 bases and J gave up 5 bases; unmatched junction bases: 6. In germline, CDR1 is SEHNR, CDR2 FQNEAQ (reference sequence). CDR3 in DNA: TGTGCCAGCAGCGCCGGGACAGGGGTGCACGAGCAGTACTTC. It translates to CASSAGTGVHEQYF.

This clone was observed a single time. The genes are TRBV7-2 and TRBJ2-7; 8 bases are a match to TRBD1. The CDR3 spans 15 residues. Germline lookup yields CDR1 SGHTA and CDR2 FQGNSA. The ends lost 5 bases at V and 5 bases at J; junction bases unmatched: 11. The CDR3 protein is CASSDRDRSKHEQYF. The CDR3 nucleotides are TGTGCCAGCAGCGACCGGGACAGGTCTAAGCACGAGCAGTACTTC.

The chain is built from TRBV18 and TRBJ1-3, with 7 bases that match TRBD1. The CDR3 sequence is 16 residues long. Germline-derived CDR1 and CDR2 are KGHSH and LQKENI. Trimming cost V 3 bases and J 2 bases; bases outside gene matches: 7. The DNA for the CDR3 is TGTGCCAGCTCACCCCGGGACAGAAGACCTGGAAACACCATATATTTT. Translation gives CASSPRDRRPGNTIYF.